Shown below are 17 T cell receptor beta chains from a single sample sequenced in a study of blood T cell repertoires in COVID-19. Libraries were prepared by immunoSEQ multiplex PCR; TCRdb keeps only in-frame clonotypes and omits some of them. The table records some 100,000 clones, 80% of them present only once. Sequencing input: peripheral blood. The receptors stem from a woman aged 70-85 years with acute or convalescent COVID-19.

The chain joins TRBV30 to TRBJ1-3; D is unclear. V lost 0 bases and J lost 2, with 11 bases in between. CDR1 GTSNPN and CDR2 SVGIG come from the germline V gene (reference sequence). The CDR3 is 15 amino acids. The CDR3 loop reads CAWSVGAGTGNTIYF. Here the CDR3 DNA reads TGTGCCTGGAGTGTGGGCGCGGGTACTGGAAACACCATATATTTT.

The chain links TRBV6-5 to TRBJ2-1; 9 positions agree with TRBD2. J gave up 6 bases and V 0 bases, and 3 bases lay outside the gene matches. The CDR3 runs to 15 residues. Germline V gives CDR1 MNHEY, CDR2 SVGAGI. This CDR3 reads CASSYSSGGRNEQFF. CDR3 sequence (DNA): TGTGCCAGCAGTTACTCTAGCGGGGGACGCAATGAGCAGTTCTTC.

This chain connects TRBV3-1 (or the pseudogene TRBV3-2) to TRBJ2-2; D possibly corresponds to TRBD2 (8 bases). V shed 0 bases and J shed 4 bases, with 15 bases lying between them. Looked up from germline, CDR1 is LGHDT and CDR2 is YNNKEL (reference sequence). This CDR3 spans 17 amino acids. The CDR3 loop reads CASSQDREGAPTGELFF. The CDR3 DNA sequence: TGTGCCAGCAGCCAAGATCGGGAGGGGGCCCCCACCGGGGAGCTGTTTTTT.

The CDR3 DNA is TGTGCCACAAAGGAGAGCTCCTATAATTCACCCCTCCACTTT. It specifies CATKESSYNSPLHF. The rearrangement links TRBV19 to TRBJ1-6, with D hard to call. The CDR3 covers 14 residues. The V end was cut by 10 bases, the J end by 0 bases, with 10 bases between. Germline V lookup: CDR1 LNHDA, CDR2 SQIVND (reference sequence).

This clone was seen a single time. The chain employs TRBV7-9 and TRBJ1-2, with TRBD1 identical over 8 bases. The V and J ends lost 0 bases and 8 bases, in that order; junction bases with no gene match: 5. This CDR3 contains 14 residues. The germline CDR1 and CDR2 sequences are SEHNR and FQNEAQ (reference sequence). This CDR3 reads CASSLAPGGLGYTF. CDR3 bases: TGTGCCAGCAGCTTAGCGCCAGGGGGCTTAGGCTACACCTTC.

This chain joins TRBV28 and TRBJ1-4; TRBD1 matches at 8 bases. This CDR3 has 17 residues. Per the germline V gene, CDR1 is MDHEN and CDR2 is SYDVKM. J lost 2 bases, V lost 0 bases, and 5 bases had no gene match. The DNA of the CDR3 is TGTGCCAGCAGTTTATGGGGGCAGGGGGCGACTAATGAAAAACTGTTTTTT. Translated: CASSLWGQGATNEKLFF.

The genes are TRBV3-1 (or the pseudogene TRBV3-2) and TRBJ1-2, with D perhaps TRBD1 (6 bases). Trimming cost V 1 base and J 8 bases, with 14 bases left between them. The CDR3 spans 14 residues. The V gene's germline CDR1 is LGHDT and CDR2 YNNKEL (reference sequence). The CDR3 loop is CASSQGNRGGGYTF. The CDR3 coding sequence is TGTGCCAGCAGCCAAGGTAATCGAGGGGGAGGCTACACCTTC.

The V gene is TRBV5-4, the J gene TRBJ2-5, with a possible D match to TRBD2 (5 bases). CDR3 length equals 13 residues. The V gene's germline CDR1 is SGHNT and CDR2 YYREEE (reference sequence). V was shortened by 2 bases and J by 4 bases, with 9 bases between the two germline ends. The CDR3 region has the DNA TGTGCCAGCAGCTTAGTAGGAGGAGAGACCCAGTACTTC. Translating it yields CASSLVGGETQYF.

The chain couples TRBV7-9 to TRBJ2-3; the D is unclear. Germline values: CDR1 SEHNR, CDR2 FQNEAQ (reference sequence). The length of the CDR3 is 15 residues. Trimming left V 3 bases short and J 2 bases short, with 12 bases between. The CDR3 loop reads CASSFGAAPTDTQYF. The DNA for the CDR3 is TGTGCCAGCAGCTTTGGAGCAGCACCCACAGATACGCAGTATTTT. The full variable domain, completed using reference TRBV7-9 and TRBJ2-3, is DTGVSQNPRHKITKRGQNVTFRCDPISEHNRLYWYRQTLGQGPEFLTYFQNEAQLEKSRLLSDRFSAERPKGSFSTLEIQRTEQGDSAMYLCASSFGAAPTDTQYFGPGTRLTVL.

The V gene is TRBV2, the J gene TRBJ1-6; D not certain. The germline V gene has CDR1 SNHLY and CDR2 FYNNEI. Deletions cut 7 bases from V and 10 bases from J, with 14 bases between. The CDR3 extends over 13 amino acids. CDR3 DNA sequence: TGTGCCAGCACACCGGAAGGAGAGTCACCCCTCCACTTT. It is translated as CASTPEGESPLHF.

This chain joins TRBV12-3 or TRBV12-4 and TRBJ2-7; D gene unclear. The CDR3 totals 11 residues. With 4 bases removed from V and 12 bases from J, the gap between germline ends came to 13 bases. The CDR3 loop is CASSSGSVLYV. CDR3 DNA: TGTGCCAGCAGTTCCGGGTCCGTGCTGTACGTC.

J is TRBJ2-7 and V is TRBV9, with TRBD2 identical over 10 bases. V shed 4 bases and J 5 bases; nucleotides not matched to a gene: 9. CDR1 and CDR2 from the germline V gene are SGDLS and YYNGEE. The CDR3 runs 15 residues. CDR3 sequence (DNA): TGTGCCAGCAGCCCACAAGCGGGGGGGTTCGACGAGCAGTACTTC. It encodes CASSPQAGGFDEQYF.

The genes are TRBV2 and TRBJ2-3, with 9 positions matching TRBD2. CDR1 is SNHLY and CDR2 is FYNNEI in the germline V gene. This CDR3 is 15 amino acids long. Unmatched junction bases numbered 9, after V lost 7 bases and J lost 4 bases. CDR3 sequence: CASKGGGGLPDTQYF. The CDR3 region has the DNA TGTGCCAGCAAGGGCGGGGGGGGCCTCCCAGATACGCAGTATTTT.

The rearrangement links TRBV27 to TRBJ2-7; D perhaps matches TRBD1 (6 bases). V dropped 7 bases and J dropped 1 base, with 14 bases sitting between them. This CDR3 spans 14 amino acids. CDR1 and CDR2 from the germline V gene are MNHEY and SMNVEV (reference sequence). As DNA, the CDR3 is TGTGCCAGCAAGGGGACATCTAAATCCTACGAGCAGTACGTC. This codes for CASKGTSKSYEQYV.

The table lists this clone with a few counts. V usage is TRBV5-8 and J usage is TRBJ2-3; 11 positions agree with TRBD2. V was clipped by 0 bases and J by 4 bases; unmatched bases: 1. From germline, CDR1 is SGHTS and CDR2 YDEGEE. This CDR3 has 15 residues. The CDR3 DNA reads as TGTGCCAGCAGCTTGGGACTAGCGGGGTCAGATACGCAGTATTTT. Translation gives CASSLGLAGSDTQYF.

Written as DNA, the CDR3 is TGTGCCAGCAGCCAAGATCCCCGGAGCTCCTACAATGAGCAGTTCTTC. Translating gives CASSQDPRSSYNEQFF. This chain uses TRBV3-1 (or the pseudogene TRBV3-2) with TRBJ2-1; no clear D. The length of the CDR3 is 16 residues. Germline V gives CDR1 LGHDT, CDR2 YNNKEL (reference sequence). V dropped 0 bases and J dropped 0 bases, with 9 bases sitting between them.

This sequence joins TRBV3-1 (or the pseudogene TRBV3-2) and TRBJ1-1, with 7 bases matching TRBD1. There are 15 residues in the CDR3. Germline CDR1 is LGHDT and CDR2 is YNNKEL (reference sequence). With V trimmed by 0 bases and J by 11 bases, 12 bases remained unmatched. DNA for the CDR3: TGTGCCAGCAGCCAAGACCCGACAGGGAGAGAGAGGGCTTTCTTT. Protein: CASSQDPTGRERAFF.